The TCR beta chain described here comes from a study of human T cells and chemical hapten exposure. The CDR3 is 15 amino acids. Trimming took off 2 bases at V and 4 bases at J, with 15 bases between the two ends. The germline V gene encodes CDR1 LGHNA and CDR2 YSLEER. This clonotype occurred a few times. Using its own MiXCR run on the RACE reads, TCRdb lists one record per CDR3 protein. The data hold roughly 60,000 distinct CDR3 sequences, with around 11% observed a single time. The time point was: patch test 3, about 24 weeks after DPC sensitization. Treatment indicated: therapeutic diphenylcyclopropenone sensitization with weekly scalp DPC.

This specimen consisted of whole blood, obtained in connection with sensitization to the hapten diphenylcyclopropenone (DPC). The genes are TRBV4-3 and TRBJ2-7, with a possible D match to TRBD1 (6 bases). The source is a man aged 30 to 45 with alopecia areata. Some clones in this sample may be carry-over from other donors' samples. The CDR3 bases are TGCGCCAGCAGCCAACACACCGGGACAAATTACGAGCAGTACTTC. It encodes CASSQHTGTNYEQYF.